The source of this T cell receptor (beta chain) is a study of blood T cell repertoires in COVID-19. Study summary: Sites across the United States, Italy and Spain contributed samples from acute and convalescent COVID-19. In each case, the material was cDNA or gDNA derived from T cells, B-cell-depleted T cells, or PBMCs.

V shed 0 bases and J shed 0 bases, with 7 bases lying between them. CDR3 length: 16 residues. Germline V gene lookup returns CDR1 SGDLS and CDR2 YYNGEE. How the authors handled the data: By means of reference gene primer amplification, nucleated cell counts were estimated. The assay was immunoSEQ multiplex PCR, and TCRdb's table has in-frame clones only and misses some. V and J calls and clone size are those listed in that table; D and trimming were worked out from the DNA. The table lists roughly 100,000 clones, about 85% of them singletons. The chain recombines TRBV9 with TRBJ2-6; D gene uncertain. The clonotype comes from a man in his fifties or sixties with acute or convalescent COVID-19. Sample: peripheral blood. The CDR3 region is CASSVGPLSGANVLTF. Here the CDR3 DNA reads TGTGCCAGCAGCGTAGGTCCCCTCTCTGGGGCCAACGTCCTGACTTTC.